Shown below are 10 T cell receptor beta chains from a single sample sequenced in a study of CD8+ T cells in alopecia areata. The sequencing template was cDNA reverse transcribed from extracted RNA. Assay: immunoSEQ multiplex PCR; the TCRdb copy retains only in-frame clones and omits some. The profile shows roughly 3,600 clones, about two thirds of them singletons. The source material was skin. The receptors were sampled from a human donor in good health.

This clone was counted a few times. V usage is TRBV10-1 and J usage is TRBJ2-3; D ambiguous. This CDR3 comprises 11 residues. CDR1 is WNHNN, CDR2 SYGVQD, per germline (reference sequence). V was clipped by 3 bases and J by 6 bases, with 4 bases between them. The CDR3 loop is CASSEGDTQYF. The CDR3 nucleotides are TGCGCCAGCAGTGAAGGGGATACGCAGTATTTT.

The rearrangement joins TRBV6-5 to TRBJ1-2; the D gene is possibly TRBD1 (5 bases). Trimming removed 6 bases at V and 2 bases at J, with 7 bases between. CDR1 is MNHEY and CDR2 is SVGAGI in the germline V gene. This CDR3 has 12 amino acids. The DNA of the CDR3 is TGTGCCAGCAGGGACACCAACTATGGCTACACCTTC. Translating it yields CASRDTNYGYTF.

The chain employs TRBV6-5 and TRBJ2-3; possible D gene TRBD2, 5 bases. V was pared by 0 bases and J by 5 bases, with 12 bases between. Germline CDR1 reads MNHEY; CDR2 reads SVGAGI. CDR3 length: 15 amino acids. CDR3 nucleotide sequence: TGTGCCAGCAGTTACTCGAATCTCGCGGGAGATACGCAGTATTTT. Translation gives CASSYSNLAGDTQYF.

V usage is TRBV12-5 and J usage is TRBJ2-7; D unresolved. V lost 3 bases and J lost 3, with 6 bases in between. Germline CDR1 reads LGHNT; CDR2 reads FRNRAP. The CDR3 sequence is 12 residues long. This CDR3 reads CASGFASYEQYF. CDR3 bases: TGTGCTAGTGGTTTTGCCAGCTACGAGCAGTACTTC. Based on the CDR3 plus reference TRBV12-5 and TRBJ2-7, the full variable domain is DARVTQTPRHKVTEMGQEVTMRCQPILGHNTVFWYRQTMMQGLELLAYFRNRAPLDDSGMPKDRFSAEMPDATLATLKIQPSEPRDSAVYFCASGFASYEQYFGPGTRLTVT.

The rearrangement links TRBV12-5 to TRBJ2-1; D remains unclear. The germline V gene has CDR1 LGHNT and CDR2 FRNRAP. Trimming shortened V by 1 base and J by 0 bases, and 4 bases separated the two germline ends. The CDR3 contains 14 residues. CDR3 sequence reads: CASGLAVSYNEQFF. CDR3 nucleotides: TGTGCTAGTGGTTTGGCCGTCTCCTACAATGAGCAGTTCTTC.

This rearrangement joins TRBV6-5 to TRBJ2-2; possible D gene TRBD1, 6 bases. V lost 5 bases and J 6 bases, leaving 16 bases between the germline ends. The germline V gene encodes CDR1 MNHEY and CDR2 SVGAGI. This CDR3 contains 15 residues. The CDR3 coding sequence is TGTGCCAGCAGTCCCCCGGGGACAAGGGCCGGGGAGCTGTTTTTT. Translation: CASSPPGTRAGELFF.

The chain links TRBV29-1 to TRBJ1-2; 8 bases are a match to TRBD1. V lost 5 bases, J lost 8 bases, and 10 bases stayed unmatched. Looked up from germline, CDR1 is SQVTM and CDR2 is ANQGSEA. This CDR3 comprises 13 residues. CDR3 in amino acids: CSVPGTGLVGYTF. The DNA of the CDR3 is TGCAGCGTTCCCGGGACAGGTCTTGTAGGCTACACCTTC.

The chain links TRBV6-6 to TRBJ1-3; 10 positions agree with TRBD1. Looked up from germline, CDR1 is MNHNY and CDR2 is SVGAGI (reference sequence). The trim removed 5 bases at V and 4 bases at J, leaving 8 bases unmatched. The CDR3 runs 16 residues. The CDR3 DNA reads as TGTGCCAGCAGTCAGACCGGGACAGGGGTGGGAAACACCATATATTTT. It codes for CASSQTGTGVGNTIYF.

The genes are TRBV9 and TRBJ2-2; D is possibly TRBD1 or TRBD2 (5 bases each). This CDR3 is 16 amino acids long. Between the trimmed V and J ends, which lost 3 bases and 6 bases, there was a span of 18 bases. CDR1 is SGDLS, CDR2 YYNGEE, per germline. The CDR3 DNA is TGTGCCAGCAGCGCCCGGGGCAACCAGGCGTCCGGGGAGCTGTTTTTT. It translates to CASSARGNQASGELFF.

This chain links TRBV7-3 with TRBJ2-3; D unresolved. Trimming left V 5 bases short and J 3 bases short, with 12 bases between. The CDR3 is made up of 14 amino acids. Looked up from germline, CDR1 is SGHTA and CDR2 is FQGTGA. CDR3 protein: CASSPGGPTDTQYF. CDR3 coding DNA: TGTGCCAGCAGCCCTGGTGGCCCGACAGATACGCAGTATTTT.